This T cell receptor beta chain was found in a study of blood T cell repertoires in COVID-19. Sequencing used immunoSEQ multiplex PCR; TCRdb keeps in-frame clones, though not all of them. This table has 90,000 to 120,000 clones, roughly nine tenths appearing once. This receptor was obtained from a human donor in a cohort sampled during active COVID-19. The source material was peripheral blood.

The CDR3: CASSSVRGYNEQFF. The CDR3 coding sequence is TGTGCCAGCAGTTCGGTACGGGGCTACAATGAGCAGTTCTTC. The chain links TRBV28 to TRBJ2-1, with TRBD2 as a possible D gene (5 bases). V was clipped by 4 bases and J by 3 bases, with 10 bases between them. The germline V gene has CDR1 MDHEN and CDR2 SYDVKM. The CDR3 runs to 14 residues.